These T cell receptor beta chains were read from a single sample in a study of CD8 T cells in ankylosing spondylitis. A single record per CDR3 protein comes from TCRdb applying MiXCR to the 5' RACE reads. The profile shows about 200,000 distinct CDR3 sequences, about 13% of them singletons. The sequenced sample was blood, either unsorted or a sorted T cell fraction (not recorded which). Every receptor here comes from a male donor with ankylosing spondylitis or in good health (not recorded which). Each CDR3 is given with its conserved first and last residue. A D gene is named only where the DNA matches it firmly. Size values are once, few and many counts, or a class for expanded clones, and some rows have none.

V: TRBV7-8
J: TRBJ1-2
size: NA
D: NA
CDR3: CASSKRPPSYNYGYTF
DNA: TGTGCCAGCAGCAAACGTCCCCCCAGCTATAACTATGGCTACACCTTC

V: TRBV7-2
J: TRBJ2-3
size: few
D: TRBD2
CDR3: CASSGLAGGLGTQYF
DNA: TGTGCCAGCAGCGGACTAGCGGGAGGGCTGGGGACGCAGTATTTT

V: TRBV11-1
J: TRBJ2-7
size: few
D: NA
CDR3: CASSLFPLHRAGDYEQYF
DNA: TGTGCCAGCAGCTTATTCCCGCTCCACAGGGCCGGGGACTACGAGCAGTACTTC

V: TRBV5-6
J: TRBJ1-2
size: NA
D: NA
CDR3: CASRTGTPHGYTF
DNA: TGTGCCAGCAGGACCGGGACGCCGCATGGCTACACCTTC

V: TRBV7-2
J: TRBJ1-6
size: NA
D: NA
CDR3: CASSPGPYNSPLHF
DNA: TGTGCCAGCAGCCCCGGCCCGTATAATTCACCCCTCCACTTT

V: TRBV10-2
J: TRBJ2-7
size: NA
D: NA
CDR3: CASSEPTIGSIYEQYF
DNA: TGCGCCAGCAGTGAGCCGACAATCGGGAGTATCTACGAGCAGTACTTC

V: TRBV7-6
J: TRBJ2-3
size: few
D: NA
CDR3: CASSLALGSDTQYF
DNA: TGTGCCAGCAGCTTAGCGCTCGGCTCAGATACGCAGTATTTT

V: TRBV12-3/TRBV12-4
J: TRBJ2-1
size: NA
D: TRBD1
CDR3: CASQQGAAEQFF
DNA: TGTGCCAGCCAGCAGGGGGCGGCTGAGCAGTTCTTC

V: TRBV12-3/TRBV12-4
J: TRBJ2-3
size: few
D: NA
CDR3: CASTQRGIPTDTQYF
DNA: TGTGCCAGCACTCAAAGGGGTATACCCACAGATACGCAGTATTTT

V: TRBV27
J: TRBJ2-2
size: NA
D: TRBD1
CDR3: CASRSRQGKDGELFF
DNA: TGTGCCAGCCGATCGCGACAGGGAAAGGACGGGGAGCTGTTTTTT

V: TRBV4-1
J: TRBJ2-7
size: NA
D: TRBD2
CDR3: CASSQGEGGLAGPWEQYF
DNA: TGCGCCAGCAGCCAAGGGGAGGGAGGACTAGCGGGGCCCTGGGAGCAGTACTTC

V: TRBV10-3
J: TRBJ1-2
size: NA
D: TRBD1
CDR3: CAISDPGQEANYGYTF
DNA: TGTGCCATCAGTGACCCGGGACAGGAGGCGAACTATGGCTACACCTTC

V: TRBV24-1
J: TRBJ2-2
size: NA
D: TRBD1
CDR3: CATSDIPGQGVQPGTGELFF
DNA: TGTGCCACCAGTGATATACCGGGACAGGGGGTGCAGCCGGGCACCGGGGAGCTGTTTTTT

V: TRBV12-3/TRBV12-4
J: TRBJ2-7
size: NA
D: NA
CDR3: CASTGSMSSYEQYF
DNA: TGTGCCAGCACCGGGTCAATGAGCTCCTACGAGCAGTACTTC

V: TRBV11-3
J: TRBJ1-4
size: NA
D: NA
CDR3: CASSRQDNEKLFF
DNA: TGTGCCAGCAGCCGACAAGATAATGAAAAACTGTTTTTT

V: TRBV15
J: TRBJ2-3
size: few
D: TRBD2
CDR3: CATSREGGAPGGTQYF
DNA: TGTGCCACCAGCAGAGAAGGAGGGGCCCCGGGGGGTACGCAGTATTTT

V: TRBV6-5
J: TRBJ2-1
size: NA
D: NA
CDR3: CASSYNSYSYNEQFF
DNA: TGTGCCAGCAGTTACAACAGTTACTCCTACAATGAGCAGTTCTTC

V: TRBV29-1
J: TRBJ1-1
size: few
D: NA
CDR3: CSAGTGLWTEAFF
DNA: TGCAGCGCTGGAACAGGGCTCTGGACTGAAGCTTTCTTT

V: TRBV4-2
J: TRBJ2-7
size: NA
D: NA
CDR3: CASSQERGRIPEQYF
DNA: TGTGCCAGCAGCCAAGAGAGGGGACGGATACCCGAGCAGTACTTC

V: TRBV4-1
J: TRBJ2-2
size: NA
D: NA
CDR3: CASSLRLMGVNTGELFF
DNA: TGCGCCAGCAGCCTCCGACTAATGGGAGTGAACACCGGGGAGCTGTTTTTT

V: TRBV12-3/TRBV12-4
J: TRBJ2-2
size: few
D: NA
CDR3: CASSPLRTADTGELFF
DNA: TGTGCCAGCAGTCCACTCAGGACCGCGGACACCGGGGAGCTGTTTTTT

V: TRBV14
J: TRBJ2-3
size: NA
D: NA
CDR3: CASSQDTGARGTDTQYF
DNA: TGTGCCAGCAGCCAAGATACGGGGGCGAGGGGCACAGATACGCAGTATTTT

V: TRBV20-1
J: TRBJ2-1
size: NA
D: TRBD2
CDR3: CSARAGLAGPKSSYNEQFF
DNA: TGCAGTGCTAGGGCCGGGCTAGCGGGCCCAAAGAGCTCCTACAATGAGCAGTTCTTC

V: TRBV29-1
J: TRBJ1-2
size: many
D: NA
CDR3: CSVEEEARANYGYTF
DNA: TGCAGCGTTGAAGAGGAGGCCAGGGCCAACTATGGCTACACCTTC

V: TRBV27
J: TRBJ2-1
size: many
D: NA
CDR3: CASSSTGSYNEQFF
DNA: TGTGCCAGCAGTTCAACCGGCTCCTACAATGAGCAGTTCTTC

V: TRBV6-2/TRBV6-3
J: TRBJ2-7
size: NA
D: NA
CDR3: CASSTSLGSYEQYF
DNA: TGTGCCAGCAGCACCTCGCTGGGCTCCTACGAGCAGTACTTC

V: TRBV4-2
J: TRBJ2-1
size: NA
D: NA
CDR3: CASSQVSYTIAYNEQFF
DNA: TGTGCCAGCAGCCAAGTCTCGTATACAATAGCCTACAATGAGCAGTTCTTC

V: TRBV27
J: TRBJ1-2
size: few
D: NA
CDR3: CASKGAGGRFAGYTF
DNA: TGTGCCAGCAAAGGGGCGGGGGGCAGGTTCGCGGGCTACACCTTC

V: TRBV12-3/TRBV12-4
J: TRBJ2-4
size: few
D: TRBD1
CDR3: CASSSLIGGPNIQYF
DNA: TGTGCCAGCAGTTCACTGATAGGGGGCCCAAACATTCAGTACTTC

V: TRBV3-1
J: TRBJ2-7
size: NA
D: TRBD2
CDR3: CASSQGLAGGGYEQYF
DNA: TGTGCCAGCAGCCAAGGACTAGCGGGAGGAGGCTACGAGCAGTACTTC

V: TRBV29-1
J: TRBJ2-1
size: many
D: NA
CDR3: CSLGGNEQFF
DNA: TGCAGTCTGGGTGGTAATGAGCAGTTCTTC

V: TRBV27
J: TRBJ1-4
size: NA
D: NA
CDR3: CASSPGHTRGKLFF
DNA: TGTGCCAGCAGTCCGGGACACACACGGGGAAAACTGTTTTTT

V: TRBV30
J: TRBJ2-7
size: NA
D: NA
CDR3: CAWSVGSGELWEQYF
DNA: TGTGCCTGGAGTGTAGGTTCGGGAGAACTGTGGGAGCAGTACTTC

V: TRBV2
J: TRBJ2-3
size: NA
D: NA
CDR3: CASPQGLRSTDTQYF
DNA: TGTGCCAGCCCCCAGGGTCTACGAAGCACAGATACGCAGTATTTT

V: TRBV27
J: TRBJ2-3
size: NA
D: TRBD2
CDR3: CASSSKLAGVTDTQYF
DNA: TGTGCCAGCAGTTCCAAATTAGCGGGGGTCACAGATACGCAGTATTTT

V: TRBV7-8
J: TRBJ2-3
size: few
D: TRBD2
CDR3: CASSAQLGLAGGVADTQYF
DNA: TGTGCCAGCAGCGCCCAGCTCGGACTAGCGGGGGGCGTGGCAGATACGCAGTATTTT

V: TRBV2
J: TRBJ2-1
size: few
D: NA
CDR3: CASLHNEQFF
DNA: TGTGCCAGCTTGCACAATGAGCAGTTCTTC

V: TRBV4-1
J: TRBJ2-2
size: few
D: NA
CDR3: CASSQGPGVYDGELFF
DNA: TGCGCCAGCAGCCAAGGCCCAGGGGTGTATGACGGGGAGCTGTTTTTT

V: TRBV7-9
J: TRBJ1-1
size: NA
D: TRBD1
CDR3: CASSQQGQYTEAFF
DNA: TGTGCCAGCAGCCAACAGGGACAGTACACTGAAGCTTTCTTT

V: TRBV20-1
J: TRBJ1-5
size: many
D: NA
CDR3: CSAASIDSNQPQHF
DNA: TGCAGTGCCGCGTCGATCGATAGCAATCAGCCCCAGCATTTT

V: TRBV7-9
J: TRBJ2-2
size: few
D: NA
CDR3: CASSSLAGEIGELFF
DNA: TGTGCCAGCAGCTCCTTGGCCGGGGAGATCGGGGAGCTGTTTTTT

V: TRBV12-3/TRBV12-4
J: TRBJ2-1
size: many
D: TRBD1
CDR3: CASSLGQGGNEQFF
DNA: TGTGCCAGCAGTCTTGGACAGGGGGGTAATGAGCAGTTCTTC

V: TRBV14
J: TRBJ2-2
size: NA
D: NA
CDR3: CASSHFDGAGELFF
DNA: TGTGCCAGCAGCCATTTTGACGGAGCCGGGGAGCTGTTTTTT

V: TRBV12-3/TRBV12-4
J: TRBJ2-7
size: many
D: TRBD1
CDR3: CASSSLGQGAYEQYF
DNA: TGTGCCAGCAGTTCCCTGGGACAGGGGGCCTACGAGCAGTACTTC

V: TRBV10-3
J: TRBJ2-2
size: NA
D: NA
CDR3: CAISESAGPPVNTGELFF
DNA: TGTGCCATCAGTGAGTCGGCAGGGCCCCCCGTGAACACCGGGGAGCTGTTTTTT

V: TRBV5-1
J: TRBJ2-1
size: many
D: NA
CDR3: CASSGLAASNEQFF
DNA: TGCGCCAGCAGCGGGTTAGCGGCTTCGAATGAGCAGTTCTTC

V: TRBV6-5
J: TRBJ1-1
size: many
D: NA
CDR3: CASSSLKDGAFF
DNA: TGTGCCAGCAGTTCCCTCAAAGATGGAGCTTTCTTT